This T cell receptor (beta chain) was captured by sequencing in a study of blood T cell repertoires in COVID-19. Method: immunoSEQ multiplex PCR; TCRdb's copy keeps in-frame clones and lacks some. The profile covers about 110,000 clones, with 70% to 90% appearing a single time and approximately 4.9% taken by the ten largest. J gave up 5 bases and V 6 bases, and 11 bases lay outside the gene matches. The CDR3 is 15 residues long. Per the germline V gene, CDR1 is LNHDA and CDR2 is SQIVND (reference sequence). The origin of this receptor is a man aged 40-49 years with active or convalescent COVID-19. Specimen: peripheral blood. This chain links TRBV19 with TRBJ2-7, with 9 bases matching TRBD2. The CDR3: CASRKGLAGFDEQYF. As DNA, the CDR3 is TGTGCCAGTAGGAAAGGGCTAGCGGGATTCGACGAGCAGTACTTC.